This is a list of T cell receptor beta chains from one sample in a study of blood T cell repertoires in COVID-19. TCRdb's copy holds only in-frame clones and misses some; the assay was immunoSEQ multiplex PCR. The repertoire holds about 170,000 clones, with roughly 90% as singletons. Sequencing was performed on PBMCs or T cells enriched from blood (not recorded which). These receptors all come from a woman aged 18-35 years who had recovered from COVID-19. CDR3s include the opening cysteine and the closing phenylalanine or tryptophan. A D gene is named only where the DNA matches it firmly. Only some rows state a clone size, as once, few, many or a class for expanded clones.

V	size	J	D	CDR3	DNA
TRBV7-9	-	TRBJ2-6	-	CASSSSRDLSSGANVLTF	TGTGCCAGCAGCTCATCGAGGGACTTAAGCTCTGGGGCCAACGTCCTGACTTTC
TRBV12-3/TRBV12-4	-	TRBJ2-1	-	CASSFSDRQFF	TGTGCCAGCAGTTTTTCAGACAGGCAGTTCTTC
TRBV11-1	-	TRBJ2-7	-	CASSQRDGLYEQYF	TGTGCCAGCAGCCAACGGGATGGTCTCTACGAGCAGTACTTC
TRBV6-1	-	TRBJ2-1	-	CASSESPSGVDSYNEQFF	TGTGCCAGCAGTGAAAGCCCCTCCGGGGTAGACTCCTACAATGAGCAGTTCTTC
TRBV5-1	-	TRBJ2-7	-	CASSFGAMGYEQYF	TGCGCCAGCAGCTTCGGAGCGATGGGCTACGAGCAGTACTTC
TRBV10-2	-	TRBJ1-5	-	CASSESGGNNQPQHF	TGCGCCAGCAGTGAGTCGGGGGGGAACAATCAGCCCCAGCATTTT
TRBV13	-	TRBJ2-7	TRBD2	CASSRLATEQYF	TGTGCCAGCAGCCGACTAGCAACAGAGCAGTACTTC
TRBV5-1	-	TRBJ1-1	TRBD1	CASSLANRGNTEAFF	TGCGCCAGCAGCTTGGCCAACAGGGGGAACACTGAAGCTTTCTTT
TRBV4-2	-	TRBJ2-6	TRBD2	CASSLKTTSGRATGANVLTF	TGTGCCAGCAGCCTAAAAACTACTAGCGGGAGGGCCACTGGGGCCAACGTCCTGACTTTC
TRBV19	-	TRBJ1-1	-	CASSMTAQMNTEAFF	TGTGCCAGTAGTATGACAGCGCAGATGAACACTGAAGCTTTCTTT
TRBV28	-	TRBJ2-7	-	CASSLAGATYEQYF	TGTGCCAGCAGTTTAGCGGGCGCTACCTACGAGCAGTACTTC
TRBV3-1/TRBV3-2	-	TRBJ2-7	-	CADGQSSYEQYF	TGTGCCGACGGACAGAGCTCCTACGAGCAGTACTTC
TRBV19	-	TRBJ2-2	TRBD1	CASSIRQGNTGELFF	TGTGCCAGTAGTATCAGACAGGGGAACACCGGGGAGCTGTTTTTT
TRBV19	-	TRBJ1-2	-	CASIQGPEWGYTF	TGTGCCAGTATCCAGGGCCCAGAATGGGGCTACACCTTC
TRBV7-8	-	TRBJ2-5	TRBD2	CASRGGTSGGETQYF	TGTGCCAGCAGAGGAGGGACTAGCGGCGGGGAGACCCAGTACTTC
TRBV12-3/TRBV12-4	-	TRBJ1-2	TRBD1	CASSPGQGGYTF	TGTGCCAGCAGCCCCGGACAGGGAGGCTACACCTTC
TRBV5-6	-	TRBJ1-6	TRBD1	CASSLSGTGNSPLHF	TGTGCCAGCAGCTTGTCTGGGACAGGAAATTCACCCCTCCACTTT
TRBV7-8	-	TRBJ2-7	-	CASSLGKGAYEQYF	TGTGCCAGCAGCTTAGGGAAAGGGGCCTACGAGCAGTACTTC
TRBV20-1	once	TRBJ2-3	-	CSARAGVTQYF	TGCAGTGCTAGAGCGGGAGTGACGCAGTATTTT
TRBV7-2	-	TRBJ1-5	-	CASSLAHTANNQPQHF	TGTGCCAGCAGCTTAGCGCATACAGCCAACAATCAGCCCCAGCATTTT
TRBV18	-	TRBJ2-3	TRBD2	CASSPLAGGPSDTQYF	TGTGCCAGCTCACCTTTAGCGGGAGGGCCTTCAGATACGCAGTATTTT
TRBV7-2	once	TRBJ2-7	TRBD2	CASSLRSGSLLGEQYF	TGTGCCAGCAGCTTAAGAAGCGGGAGTCTCCTCGGCGAGCAGTACTTC
TRBV3-1/TRBV3-2	-	TRBJ2-5	TRBD2	CASSPPGLAGGETQYF	TGTGCCAGCAGCCCCCCGGGACTAGCGGGAGGAGAGACCCAGTACTTC
TRBV28	-	TRBJ1-6	TRBD1	CASTRGAGYNSPLHF	TGTGCCAGCACCAGGGGGGCGGGCTATAATTCACCCCTCCACTTT
TRBV5-1	-	TRBJ2-7	-	CASSLEEGTSYEQYF	TGCGCCAGCAGCTTGGAAGAGGGGACATCCTACGAGCAGTACTTC
TRBV4-1	-	TRBJ1-4	-	CASSQDRGREKLFF	TGCGCCAGCAGCCAAGATCGCGGGCGGGAAAAACTGTTTTTT
TRBV24-1	-	TRBJ2-1	-	CATSDPPGGGNEQFF	TGTGCCACCAGTGATCCCCCAGGGGGAGGCAATGAGCAGTTCTTC
TRBV27	-	TRBJ2-7	TRBD2	CASSISGTNYEQYF	TGTGCCAGCAGTATCAGCGGGACTAATTACGAGCAGTACTTC
TRBV9	-	TRBJ2-1	-	CASSVGRRDWGYYNEQFF	TGTGCCAGCAGCGTGGGGCGGCGGGATTGGGGCTATTACAATGAGCAGTTCTTC
TRBV28	-	TRBJ1-2	-	CASSATAADYGYTF	TGTGCCAGCAGTGCGACAGCAGCCGACTATGGCTACACCTTC
TRBV6-5	-	TRBJ1-3	TRBD1	CASSGQDRAGNTIYF	TGTGCCAGCAGCGGACAGGACAGGGCTGGAAACACCATATATTTT
TRBV7-2	-	TRBJ2-7	-	CASSLNHYEQYF	TGTGCCAGCAGCTTAAATCACTACGAGCAGTACTTC
TRBV18	-	TRBJ1-2	-	CASSHDSRYGYTF	TGTGCCAGCTCACACGACAGCCGCTATGGCTACACCTTC
TRBV7-9	-	TRBJ2-1	-	CASSRASLGNEQFF	TGTGCCAGCAGCCGGGCTAGCTTGGGTAATGAGCAGTTCTTC
TRBV28	-	TRBJ1-4	-	CASSSWGGKLFF	TGTGCCAGCAGTTCCTGGGGGGGAAAACTGTTTTTT
TRBV5-8	-	TRBJ2-7	-	CASSLDPNPYEQYF	TGTGCCAGCAGCTTGGACCCTAATCCCTACGAGCAGTACTTC
TRBV7-9	-	TRBJ2-1	TRBD2	CASSPGGGSNEQFF	TGTGCCAGCAGCCCCGGCGGGGGAAGCAATGAGCAGTTCTTC
TRBV12-3/TRBV12-4	once	TRBJ1-2	TRBD1	CASSLSGGDGYTF	TGTGCCAGCAGTCTCTCAGGGGGCGATGGCTACACCTTC
TRBV6-1	-	TRBJ2-7	TRBD1	CASSDGQVLSYEQYF	TGTGCCAGCAGTGACGGACAGGTCCTTTCCTACGAGCAGTACTTC
TRBV11-2	-	TRBJ2-3	-	CASTRWGGTDTQYF	TGTGCCAGCACCCGATGGGGCGGCACAGATACGCAGTATTTT
TRBV3-1/TRBV3-2	-	TRBJ2-2	-	CASSANTGELFF	TGTGCCAGCAGCGCGAATACCGGGGAGCTGTTTTTT
TRBV30	-	TRBJ2-4	TRBD1	CAWPRQGGYF	TGTGCCTGGCCAAGACAGGGCGGGTACTTC
TRBV18	-	TRBJ1-4	TRBD1	CASSPSFGDRTATNEKLFF	TGTGCCAGCTCACCCTCCTTTGGGGACAGGACTGCAACTAATGAAAAACTGTTTTTT
TRBV10-3	-	TRBJ2-1	TRBD2	CAISESGTSYNEQFF	TGTGCCATCAGTGAGTCAGGGACTAGCTACAATGAGCAGTTCTTC
TRBV27	-	TRBJ2-3	-	CASRGAWGTDTQYF	TGTGCCAGCAGGGGGGCTTGGGGCACAGATACGCAGTATTTT
TRBV2	once	TRBJ1-1	-	CASTYRVTTEAFF	TGTGCCAGCACTTACAGGGTTACCACTGAAGCTTTCTTT
TRBV4-1	-	TRBJ2-5	-	CASSQRFQTQETQYF	TGCGCCAGCAGCCAAAGATTTCAGACACAAGAGACCCAGTACTTC
TRBV5-1	-	TRBJ1-2	TRBD1	CASSLDLTGTGGGYTF	TGCGCCAGCAGCTTGGACTTAACCGGGACAGGTGGAGGCTACACCTTC
TRBV5-1	-	TRBJ2-2	TRBD2	CASSLTSGSGAGELFF	TGCGCCAGCAGCTTGACTAGCGGGAGCGGGGCCGGGGAGCTGTTTTTT
TRBV4-1	-	TRBJ2-1	-	CASSQDLGTSSISEQFF	TGCGCCAGCAGCCAAGATCTAGGAACTAGCTCTATCAGCGAGCAGTTCTTC
TRBV27	few	TRBJ2-1	-	CASSSSDYQFF	TGTGCCAGCAGTTCAAGCGACTATCAGTTCTTC
TRBV6-5	-	TRBJ1-1	TRBD1	CASSYGTAPSRAFF	TGTGCCAGCAGTTACGGGACAGCTCCTTCTCGGGCTTTCTTT
TRBV6-5	once	TRBJ2-1	TRBD2	CASSRRTSVNEQFF	TGTGCCAGCAGTAGGCGGACTAGCGTGAATGAGCAGTTCTTC
TRBV7-3	-	TRBJ2-3	-	CASSLGHSGDTQYF	TGTGCCAGCAGCTTGGGACATTCAGGAGATACGCAGTATTTT
TRBV28	-	TRBJ2-2	-	CASARPLGGYTGELFF	TGTGCCAGCGCTAGGCCTCTTGGGGGGTACACCGGGGAGCTGTTTTTT
TRBV27	-	TRBJ2-1	-	CASSWGGASGEQFF	TGTGCCAGCAGTTGGGGTGGGGCGTCGGGTGAGCAGTTCTTC
TRBV18	-	TRBJ1-1	-	CASSPYEGANTEAFF	TGTGCCAGCTCACCCTATGAAGGGGCGAACACTGAAGCTTTCTTT
TRBV19	-	TRBJ2-3	TRBD1	CATYPGQGEDTQYF	TGTGCCACCTATCCTGGACAGGGGGAAGATACGCAGTATTTT